These T cell receptor beta chains were read from a single sample in a study of blood T cell repertoires in COVID-19. Sequenced by immunoSEQ multiplex PCR; TCRdb stores in-frame clones only, minus some. The data show about 340,000 clones, with around 88% seen just once and about 2.7% held by the top ten. Sample: peripheral blood. The receptors derive from a man aged 25-40 years with active or convalescent COVID-19. The CDR3 runs from the conserved cysteine through the conserved F or W. A D gene is named only where the DNA matches it firmly. Some rows mark clone size as missing; the rest say once, few, many or name a class of expanded clone.

D gene | J gene | V gene | clone size | CDR3 protein | CDR3 DNA
. | TRBJ1-1 | TRBV7-3 | few | CASSSPSGREGNTEAFF | TGTGCCAGCAGCTCCCCATCGGGCAGGGAGGGAAACACTGAAGCTTTCTTT
. | TRBJ2-5 | TRBV11-2 | . | CASSFGGVQETQYF | TGTGCCAGCAGCTTCGGCGGGGTCCAAGAGACCCAGTACTTC
. | TRBJ2-5 | TRBV11-2 | . | CASSLAGWDQETQYF | TGTGCCAGCAGCTTAGCGGGGTGGGATCAAGAGACCCAGTACTTC
TRBD1 | TRBJ2-7 | TRBV11-3 | . | CASSLGPGQGINEQYF | TGTGCCAGCAGCTTAGGCCCGGGACAGGGGATCAACGAGCAGTACTTC
. | TRBJ2-2 | TRBV7-3 | . | CASSLVGGPGELFF | TGTGCCAGCAGCTTAGTTGGGGGCCCCGGGGAGCTGTTTTTT
. | TRBJ2-2 | TRBV7-2 | few | CASSLEGRPTGELFF | TGTGCCAGCAGCTTAGAAGGGAGGCCCACCGGGGAGCTGTTTTTT
TRBD2 | TRBJ2-1 | TRBV24-1 | . | CATSGHSGGARNEQFF | TGTGCCACCAGTGGGCATAGCGGGGGGGCGCGCAATGAGCAGTTCTTC
TRBD2 | TRBJ2-1 | TRBV29-1 | . | CSATSGTRSFHEQFF | TGCAGCGCGACTAGCGGGACTCGATCATTCCATGAGCAGTTCTTC
. | TRBJ1-4 | TRBV27 | . | CASSFAQTNEKLFF | TGTGCCAGCAGTTTTGCACAGACTAATGAAAAACTGTTTTTT
. | TRBJ2-3 | TRBV19 | . | CASSIQASTDTQYF | TGTGCCAGTAGTATCCAGGCCTCCACAGATACGCAGTATTTT
TRBD1 | TRBJ2-7 | TRBV10-3 | . | CAISEGLDRGRNEQYF | TGTGCCATCAGTGAGGGATTGGACAGGGGGCGTAACGAGCAGTACTTC
TRBD2 | TRBJ2-2 | TRBV2 | . | CASSVLAGGPANTGELFF | TGTGCCAGCAGTGTTCTAGCGGGAGGGCCAGCGAACACCGGGGAGCTGTTTTTT